A selection of T cell receptor beta chains follows, all from one sample in a study of shared clonotypes between healthy human individuals. Assay used: immunoSEQ multiplex PCR; TCRdb lists only in-frame clones, some missing. This sample has about 490,000 clones, with roughly 85% found just once. Sample: PBMCs. Receptors were obtained from a middle-aged woman in good health. Some clones in this sample may be carry-over from other donors' samples. The CDR3 runs from the conserved cysteine through the conserved F or W. The D gene is left open where the match is weak. Rows may omit the clone size; those that give it use once, few, many or a size class.

TRBJ2-5	once	NA	TRBV14	CASSPTRRTQYF	TGTGCCAGCAGCCCCACCCGGCGAACCCAGTACTTC
TRBJ1-2	NA	NA	TRBV5-1	CASSFEMGILDTF	TGCGCCAGCAGCTTCGAAATGGGGATTTTAGACACCTTC
TRBJ2-2	NA	NA	TRBV7-6	CASSLVLNTGELFF	TGTGCCAGCAGCTTAGTACTGAACACCGGGGAGCTGTTTTTT
TRBJ2-7	NA	NA	TRBV7-8	CASSLGSVGAVYEQYF	TGTGCCAGCAGCTTAGGTTCAGTGGGTGCCGTCTACGAGCAGTACTTC
TRBJ1-3	NA	NA	TRBV19	CASRRTITGNTIYF	TGTGCCAGTAGACGAACCATCACTGGAAACACCATATATTTT
TRBJ2-1	NA	NA	TRBV5-5	CASSPGSGYNEQFF	TGTGCCAGCAGTCCTGGCAGCGGCTACAATGAGCAGTTCTTC
TRBJ2-7	once	TRBD2	TRBV19	CASRRLAGGSSSYEQYF	TGTGCCAGTAGAAGACTAGCGGGAGGGTCCAGCTCCTACGAGCAGTACTTC
TRBJ1-1	NA	NA	TRBV2	CASRGTGGDTEAFF	TGTGCCAGCAGGGGGACGGGGGGTGACACTGAAGCTTTCTTT
TRBJ2-1	once	TRBD2	TRBV27	CASRLASYNEQFF	TGTGCCAGCAGACTAGCGTCCTACAATGAGCAGTTCTTC
TRBJ2-1	NA	TRBD2	TRBV11-2	CASSSGTSYRNEQFF	TGTGCCAGCAGCTCCGGGACTAGCTACCGCAATGAGCAGTTCTTC
TRBJ2-3	NA	NA	TRBV5-6	CASSLAGHGAGADTQYF	TGTGCCAGCAGCTTGGCAGGACATGGGGCAGGGGCAGATACGCAGTATTTT
TRBJ1-2	NA	NA	TRBV4-3	CASSQDRSRVDGYTF	TGCGCCAGCAGCCAAGACCGGAGCAGGGTGGATGGCTACACCTTC
TRBJ1-4	NA	TRBD1	TRBV28	CASNRGNEKLFF	TGTGCCAGCAACAGGGGCAATGAAAAACTGTTTTTT
TRBJ2-7	NA	NA	TRBV27	CASRHSSYEQYF	TGTGCCAGCAGACATAGCTCCTACGAGCAGTACTTC
TRBJ2-1	once	TRBD2	TRBV9	CASSTGGELNNEQFF	TGTGCCAGCAGCACGGGAGGGGAATTGAACAATGAGCAGTTCTTC
TRBJ1-1	NA	NA	TRBV29-1	CSVVTTFLNTEAFF	TGCAGCGTTGTAACTACCTTTTTGAACACTGAAGCTTTCTTT
TRBJ2-2	NA	NA	TRBV4-1	CASSPAPTSGELFF	TGCGCCAGCAGCCCCGCTCCTACCTCCGGGGAGCTGTTTTTT
TRBJ2-3	once	TRBD2	TRBV5-4	CASSSGTSVSTDTQYF	TGTGCCAGCAGCTCCGGGACTAGCGTTAGCACAGATACGCAGTATTTT
TRBJ2-2	many	NA	TRBV7-3	CASSPTLAGELFF	TGTGCCAGCAGCCCCACTTTAGCCGGGGAGCTGTTTTTT
TRBJ2-4	NA	TRBD1	TRBV7-3	CASSLSQGASSIQYF	TGTGCCAGCAGCTTAAGCCAGGGGGCATCAAGCATTCAGTACTTC
TRBJ2-3	NA	NA	TRBV7-9	CASSSTEPDTQYF	TGTGCCAGCAGCTCGACAGAACCAGATACGCAGTATTTT
TRBJ2-7	NA	TRBD2	TRBV5-4	CASSIAGGPSYEQYF	TGTGCCAGCAGCATAGCGGGAGGGCCCAGTTACGAGCAGTACTTC
TRBJ2-5	NA	NA	TRBV9	CASSVQPQETQYF	TGTGCCAGCAGCGTGCAGCCTCAAGAGACCCAGTACTTC
TRBJ1-2	NA	NA	TRBV10-3	CAISDVGNYGYTF	TGTGCCATCAGTGATGTGGGAAACTATGGCTACACCTTC
TRBJ2-3	NA	NA	TRBV10-3	CATGASTDTQYF	TGTGCCACCGGGGCATCGACAGATACGCAGTATTTT
TRBJ2-2	NA	TRBD2	TRBV7-3	CASSLISGRAGTGELFF	TGTGCCAGCAGCTTGATTAGCGGGAGGGCCGGGACCGGGGAGCTGTTTTTT
TRBJ2-1	NA	NA	TRBV21-1	CASSKCDRVGWFF	TGTGCCAGCAGCAAGTGCGACAGGGTCGGTTGGTTCTTC
TRBJ2-7	NA	NA	TRBV30	CAWTGTLPVYEQYF	TGTGCCTGGACGGGGACCCTACCAGTTTACGAGCAGTACTTC
TRBJ1-4	NA	NA	TRBV25-1	CASRQGMRGGEKLFF	TGTGCCAGCAGACAAGGTATGAGGGGTGGTGAAAAACTGTTTTTT
TRBJ2-7	NA	TRBD1	TRBV9	CASSVGVQGSDEQYF	TGTGCCAGCAGCGTAGGGGTACAGGGGAGTGACGAGCAGTACTTC
TRBJ1-2	few	NA	TRBV27	CASSPTHAIGYTF	TGTGCCAGCAGTCCCACCCACGCGATTGGCTACACCTTC
TRBJ2-7	NA	NA	TRBV6-1	CASNPAGTEDYEQYF	TGTGCCAGCAACCCCGCCGGGACGGAGGACTACGAGCAGTACTTC